This is a list of T cell receptor beta chains from one sample in a study of T cell repertoires in cytomegalovirus infection. MiXCR, applied by TCRdb to the reads, yields one record per CDR3 protein. Of about 600,000 distinct CDR3 sequences listed, approximately 25% were seen once; the top ten hold 8%. The sample was CD8+ T cells from PBMCs. All receptors come from a human donor in good health (CMV status not recorded). Some clones in this sample may be carry-over from other donors' samples. The CDR3 runs from the conserved cysteine through the conserved F or W. Fields, in order: CDR3 DNA, CDR3 protein, clone size, J gene, D gene, V gene. D genes are given only for firm matches. Rows give clone size only sometimes, using once, few, many, or a class for an expanded clone.

DNA: TGTGCCAGTAGTACCGGAGTGGGGGAGTTCTTC; CDR3: CASSTGVGEFF; size: NA; J: TRBJ2-1; D: NA; V: TRBV19
DNA: TGTGCCAGCACCCCATATTATAATACGCAGTATTTT; CDR3: CASTPYYNTQYF; size: NA; J: TRBJ2-3; D: NA; V: TRBV7-2
DNA: TGTGCCAGCAGTTGGGGACTAGCGGGGACTGCCTACAATGAGCAGTTCTTC; CDR3: CASSWGLAGTAYNEQFF; size: few; J: TRBJ2-1; D: TRBD2; V: TRBV28
DNA: TGTGCCAGCAAGGACCGGCACGGGGAGCTGTTTTTT; CDR3: CASKDRHGELFF; size: many; J: TRBJ2-2; D: NA; V: TRBV7-6
DNA: TGTGCCAGCAGCTTTAAAGTCTGGGCGAGCAACACCGGGGAGCTGTTTTTT; CDR3: CASSFKVWASNTGELFF; size: few; J: TRBJ2-2; D: NA; V: TRBV7-6
DNA: TGTGCCAGCAGTGAAGGGTCTATCCTCGGGGGGGCCGGGTGGACCATTCAGTACTTC; CDR3: CASSEGSILGGAGWTIQYF; size: NA; J: TRBJ2-4; D: TRBD2; V: TRBV2
DNA: TGTGCCAGCAGTTTTTTGGGGACTCTCTCTGGGGCCAACGTCCTGACTTTC; CDR3: CASSFLGTLSGANVLTF; size: NA; J: TRBJ2-6; D: NA; V: TRBV27
DNA: TGTGCCAGTAGTATGGGGTCCAGCAATGAGCAGTTCTTC; CDR3: CASSMGSSNEQFF; size: many; J: TRBJ2-1; D: NA; V: TRBV19
DNA: TGTGCCAGCAGAACAGACAGGGCTCCGGACACCGGGGAGCTGTTTTTT; CDR3: CASRTDRAPDTGELFF; size: few; J: TRBJ2-2; D: TRBD1; V: TRBV7-9
DNA: TGTGCCAGCAGCTCGGGACGGAGCACAGATACGCAGTATTTT; CDR3: CASSSGRSTDTQYF; size: many; J: TRBJ2-3; D: NA; V: TRBV7-6
DNA: TGTGCCAGCATGGGACTAGCGGGGGGGCACAATGAGCAGTTCTTC; CDR3: CASMGLAGGHNEQFF; size: few; J: TRBJ2-1; D: TRBD2; V: TRBV2
DNA: TGCAGTGCTGCTAATCGGGCAGCGAGACAGCCCCAGCATTTT; CDR3: CSAANRAARQPQHF; size: NA; J: TRBJ1-5; D: NA; V: TRBV20-1
DNA: TGTGCCAGCAGTCAATGGACTACAGAGTACCAAGAGACCCAGTACTTC; CDR3: CASSQWTTEYQETQYF; size: NA; J: TRBJ2-5; D: NA; V: TRBV6-6
DNA: TGTGCCAGTAGCCCCTCGCGGCGGGGCACAGATACGCAGTATTTT; CDR3: CASSPSRRGTDTQYF; size: NA; J: TRBJ2-3; D: NA; V: TRBV12-3/TRBV12-4
DNA: TGCAGTGCTAGAGATGAGGACAGGGCCTACGAGCAGTACTTC; CDR3: CSARDEDRAYEQYF; size: few; J: TRBJ2-7; D: TRBD1; V: TRBV20-1
DNA: TGTGCCAGCAGTCGTAGACCCTCCAATGAGCAGTTCTTC; CDR3: CASSRRPSNEQFF; size: few; J: TRBJ2-1; D: NA; V: TRBV12-3/TRBV12-4
DNA: TGCAGTGCTAGAGCCCCTACCTTCAATGAGCAGTTCTTC; CDR3: CSARAPTFNEQFF; size: NA; J: TRBJ2-1; D: NA; V: TRBV20-1
DNA: TGTGCCAGCAGCTTATCTCCAGGGGAGATTGAAGCTTTCTTT; CDR3: CASSLSPGEIEAFF; size: NA; J: TRBJ1-1; D: NA; V: TRBV11-2
DNA: TGTGCCAGCAGCTTAGGACTAGCGGTGAGCTCCTACGAGCAGTACTTC; CDR3: CASSLGLAVSSYEQYF; size: many; J: TRBJ2-7; D: TRBD2; V: TRBV7-9
DNA: TGTGCCAGCAGCCCAGATGGGGGACTTGAAGCTTTCTTT; CDR3: CASSPDGGLEAFF; size: many; J: TRBJ1-1; D: NA; V: TRBV7-2
DNA: TGTGCCAGCAGTTATGAAGGGCTGGAAGAGACCCAGTACTTC; CDR3: CASSYEGLEETQYF; size: NA; J: TRBJ2-5; D: NA; V: TRBV6-5
DNA: TGTGCCAGCGGTCTCCCACTAGCGGGGGGGAACAATGAGCAGTTCTTC; CDR3: CASGLPLAGGNNEQFF; size: few; J: TRBJ2-1; D: TRBD2; V: TRBV9
DNA: TGTGCCAGCCACAGGGGACTAAGCACTGAAGCTTTCTTT; CDR3: CASHRGLSTEAFF; size: many; J: TRBJ1-1; D: TRBD1; V: TRBV7-9
DNA: TGTGCCAGCAGCTTAATCACAGGGGGTGCAGATACGCAGTATTTT; CDR3: CASSLITGGADTQYF; size: many; J: TRBJ2-3; D: TRBD1; V: TRBV7-2
DNA: TGTGCCAGCAGTTACAGGATTGGGCTCCGGCGAGCTGAAGATACGCAGTATTTT; CDR3: CASSYRIGLRRAEDTQYF; size: NA; J: TRBJ2-3; D: NA; V: TRBV6-2/TRBV6-3
DNA: TGTGCCAGCACCGAGGAGGAGGGGTCTGAAGCTTTCTTT; CDR3: CASTEEEGSEAFF; size: many; J: TRBJ1-1; D: NA; V: TRBV7-6